Listed here are 25 T cell receptor beta chains from one sample, sequenced in a study of cytomegalovirus exposure and HLA in healthy donors. Primers included in the PCR were 60 Vbeta and 13 Jbeta primers. Produced via immunoSEQ multiplex PCR; TCRdb's table is partial and in-frame only. Found here are approximately 82,000 clones, around 76% of them singletons; the top ten hold more than 5.5%. Material for sequencing was PBMCs. These TCRs come from a woman in her forties or fifties in good health and CMV-seropositive.

The CDR3 region has the DNA TGTGCCAGCAGTTTTCAGATGTACCAAGAGACCCAGTACTTC. Its translation is CASSFQMYQETQYF. The chain joins TRBV28 to TRBJ2-5; D uncertain. The CDR3 consists of 14 residues. V lost 3 bases, J lost 0 bases, and 8 bases lay in between. From germline, CDR1 is MDHEN and CDR2 SYDVKM. The whole variable domain, filled in from reference TRBV28 and TRBJ2-5, reads DVKVTQSSRYLVKRTGEKVFLECVQDMDHENMFWYRQDPGLGLRLIYFSYDVKMKEKGDIPEGYSVSREKKERFSLILESASTNQTSMYLCASSFQMYQETQYFGPGTRLLVL.

The chain carries TRBV28 and TRBJ2-7, with a weak D call TRBD2 (7 bases). V was pared by 6 bases and J by 4 bases, with 19 bases between. Germline-derived CDR1 and CDR2 are MDHEN and SYDVKM. CDR3 length: 15 amino acids. The CDR3 bases are TGTGCCAGCAGAGGGGGATCAGCGGGAACTTACGAGCAGTACTTC. Amino acids: CASRGGSAGTYEQYF. The full variable domain, its missing parts supplied by reference TRBV28 and TRBJ2-7, is DVKVTQSSRYLVKRTGEKVFLECVQDMDHENMFWYRQDPGLGLRLIYFSYDVKMKEKGDIPEGYSVSREKKERFSLILESASTNQTSMYLCASRGGSAGTYEQYFGPGTRLTVT.

The rearrangement links TRBV7-3 to TRBJ2-2, with TRBD1 matching over 7 bases. Losses at the gene ends were 5 bases for V and 6 bases for J; bases not matched to a gene: 9. The length of the CDR3 is 15 residues. Germline assignment: CDR1 SGHTA and CDR2 FQGTGA. CDR3 protein: CASSLQGVGAGELFF. CDR3 sequence (DNA): TGTGCCAGCAGCCTCCAGGGGGTGGGTGCCGGGGAGCTGTTTTTT.

The V call is TRBV19, the J call TRBJ2-7; perhaps TRBD2 as D (6 bases). Germline CDR1 LNHDA, CDR2 SQIVND (reference sequence). V shed 3 bases and J shed 3 bases, with 18 bases lying between them. CDR3 length: 16 residues. The CDR3 loop is CASSIFGGTSSYEQYF. The CDR3 region has the DNA TGTGCCAGTAGTATTTTTGGCGGGACTTCCAGCTACGAGCAGTACTTC.

The rearrangement joins TRBV18 to TRBJ2-1, with TRBD1 identical over 7 bases. The V segment lost 3 bases and the J segment 7 bases; nucleotides outside the gene matches: 12. From germline, CDR1 is KGHSH and CDR2 LQKENI. The CDR3 has 16 amino acids. The CDR3 spells CASSPVPGQLENEQFF. The CDR3 DNA is TGTGCCAGCTCACCCGTCCCGGGACAGTTGGAGAATGAGCAGTTCTTC.

The chain joins TRBV6-5 to TRBJ2-5, with TRBD2 matching 8 bases. Germline CDR1 MNHEY, CDR2 SVGAGI. V lost 5 bases, J lost 5 bases, and 4 bases stayed unmatched. The CDR3 runs to 13 residues. CDR3 protein: CASSGSGTETQYF. CDR3 nucleotide sequence: TGTGCCAGCAGTGGTAGCGGGACGGAGACCCAGTACTTC.

This clone was seen once. The rearrangement uses TRBV19 and TRBJ1-2, with D tentatively TRBD1 (6 bases). This CDR3 region has 14 residues. Trimming removed 6 bases at V and 6 bases at J, with 17 bases between. The germline V gene encodes CDR1 LNHDA and CDR2 SQIVND (reference sequence). The CDR3 protein is CASRGTPGTHGYTF. CDR3 in DNA: TGTGCCAGTAGGGGGACACCCGGAACGCATGGCTACACCTTC.

The chain employs TRBV29-1 and TRBJ1-1; TRBD1 matches at 10 bases. This CDR3 spans 14 amino acids. The junction had 4 bases not matched to a gene; V was cut back by 2 bases and J by 4 bases. CDR1 and CDR2 (germline): SQVTM, ANQGSEA. This CDR3 is CSVERRTGGTEAFF. The CDR3 DNA is TGCAGCGTTGAAAGACGGACAGGGGGCACTGAAGCTTTCTTT.

The chain couples TRBV19 to TRBJ1-5; D may be TRBD1 (5 bases). Germline V gene data show CDR1 as LNHDA and CDR2 as SQIVND (reference sequence). Trimming removed 5 bases at V and 1 base at J, with 12 bases between. The CDR3 totals 15 residues. The CDR3 region has the DNA TGTGCCAGTAGTGGGCAGGGTGGGAGCAATCAGCCCCAGCATTTT. Protein: CASSGQGGSNQPQHF.

The CDR3: CSGGHYNEQFF. CDR3 bases: TGCAGTGGGGGGCACTACAATGAGCAGTTCTTC. The chain carries TRBV20-1 and TRBJ2-1, with D possibly matching TRBD1 (6 bases). In germline, CDR1 is DFQATT, CDR2 SNEGSKA (reference sequence). The CDR3 sequence is 11 residues long. Trimming took 7 bases from V and 3 from J, leaving 7 bases between them.

The rearrangement joins TRBV2 to TRBJ2-4, with TRBD2 matching over 8 bases. V lost 8 bases, J lost 9 bases, and 9 bases stayed unmatched. CDR1 and CDR2 (germline): SNHLY, FYNNEI. This CDR3 is built from 13 residues. The CDR3 is CASYPGGGSIQYF. The CDR3 nucleotides read TGTGCCAGCTACCCGGGAGGGGGGTCCATTCAGTACTTC.

The genes are TRBV18 and TRBJ1-2, with D possibly TRBD1 on 5 matching bases. Trimming removed 0 bases at V and 4 bases at J, with 15 bases between. CDR1 is KGHSH, CDR2 LQKENI, per germline. This CDR3 comprises 16 residues. CDR3 amino acids: CASSPPGQGGFYGYTF. DNA of the CDR3: TGTGCCAGCTCACCACCGGGGCAGGGAGGGTTCTATGGCTACACCTTC.

The genes are TRBV7-2 and TRBJ2-3; TRBD1 might be the D (6 bases). V shed 5 bases and J shed 3 bases, with 12 bases lying between them. The CDR3 runs to 14 residues. Germline-derived CDR1 and CDR2 are SGHTA and FQGNSA. DNA for the CDR3: TGTGCCAGCAGCCCCGACAGGTGGACAGATACGCAGTATTTT. This sequence encodes CASSPDRWTDTQYF.

The V call is TRBV9, the J call TRBJ2-7; the match to TRBD2 covers 10 bases. From germline, CDR1 is SGDLS and CDR2 YYNGEE. J lost 2 bases, V lost 4 bases, and 6 bases had no gene match. The CDR3 loop spans 15 amino acids. CDR3 nucleotide sequence: TGTGCCAGCAGCCGAAATAGCGGGAGGCCCTACGAGCAGTACTTC. Encoded protein: CASSRNSGRPYEQYF. Using reference TRBV9 and TRBJ2-7 for the parts outside the CDR3, the full variable domain is DSGVTQTPKHLITATGQRVTLRCSPRSGDLSVYWYQQSLDQGLQFLIQYYNGEERAKGNILERFSAQQFPDLHSELNLSSLELGDSALYFCASSRNSGRPYEQYFGPGTRLTVT.

This rearrangement joins TRBV9 to TRBJ1-1; no reliable D call. V was pared by 2 bases and J by 5 bases, with 10 bases between. The CDR3 consists of 13 residues. Germline V gene data show CDR1 as SGDLS and CDR2 as YYNGEE. The DNA of the CDR3 is TGTGCCAGCAGCGTCCGGGAATGGACTGAAGCTTTCTTT. Residues: CASSVREWTEAFF.

The chain combines TRBV27 with TRBJ2-1; 13 bases are shared with TRBD2. V dropped 5 bases and J dropped 9; count of bases not matched to a gene: 13. Germline V gene sequence: CDR1 MNHEY, CDR2 SMNVEV (reference sequence). This CDR3 is built from 17 residues. Here the CDR3 reads CASSPGLAGVKRFEQFF. CDR3 coding DNA: TGTGCCAGCAGTCCCGGACTAGCGGGAGTAAAAAGATTTGAGCAGTTCTTC.

V usage is TRBV28 and J usage is TRBJ2-3, with 8 positions matching TRBD2. Looked up from germline, CDR1 is MDHEN and CDR2 is SYDVKM. This CDR3 has 14 amino acids. CDR3 sequence (DNA): TGTGGCACCCGCGGGAGGCTTTACACAGATACGCAGTATTTT. Protein product: CGTRGRLYTDTQYF. Supplemented by reference TRBV28 and TRBJ2-3, the full variable domain reads DVKVTQSSRYLVKRTGEKVFLECVQDMDHENMFWYRQDPGLGLRLIYFSYDVKMKEKGDIPEGYSVSREKKERFSLILESASTNQTSMYLCGTRGRLYTDTQYFGPGTRLTVL.

This chain uses TRBV2 with TRBJ1-1; TRBD1 aligns across 7 bases. The V gene end was trimmed by 7 bases and the J gene end by 1 base; junction bases not matched to a gene: 6. CDR3 length: 14 residues. Germline-derived CDR1 and CDR2 are SNHLY and FYNNEI. Written as DNA, the CDR3 is TGTGCCAGCAATCTGGGACAGCAGAACACTGAAGCTTTCTTT. Its protein product is CASNLGQQNTEAFF.

Note on this clone: Other DNA sequences within the sample encode an identical CDR3. This chain connects TRBV19 to TRBJ2-7; possibly TRBD1 for D (5 bases). Deletions cut 3 bases from V and 2 bases from J, with 8 bases between. The germline V gene has CDR1 LNHDA and CDR2 SQIVND (reference sequence). The CDR3 is 13 amino acids. CDR3 in DNA: TGTGCCAGTAGTATGGGCAGGGCCTACGAGCAGTACTTC. Protein sequence: CASSMGRAYEQYF. The whole variable domain, filled in from reference TRBV19 and TRBJ2-7, reads DGGITQSPKYLFRKEGQNVTLSCEQNLNHDAMYWYRQDPGQGLRLIYYSQIVNDFQKGDIAEGYSVSREKKESFPLTVTSAQKNPTAFYLCASSMGRAYEQYFGPGTRLTVT.

V and J are TRBV5-1 and TRBJ2-1; TRBD2 agrees at 7 bases. Germline values: CDR1 SGHRS, CDR2 YFSETQ. V was pared by 5 bases and J by 6 bases, with 8 bases of the junction left unmatched. The CDR3 consists of 14 residues. The CDR3 region is CASRRGGSTNEQFF. DNA for the CDR3: TGCGCCAGCAGACGGGGAGGGAGCACCAATGAGCAGTTCTTC. Drawing the rest from reference TRBV5-1 and TRBJ2-1, the complete variable domain is KAGVTQTPRYLIKTRGQQVTLSCSPISGHRSVSWYQQTPGQGLQFLFEYFSETQRNKGNFPGRFSGRQFSNSRSEMNVSTLELGDSALYLCASRRGGSTNEQFFGPGTRLTVL.

This clone was observed a single time. The V call is TRBV7-7, the J call TRBJ2-1; 7 bases line up with TRBD2. Germline V gene lookup returns CDR1 SSHAT and CDR2 FNYEAQ (reference sequence). The CDR3 has 13 residues. CDR3 in DNA: TGTGCTAGCTCCGCTGGGGGGGGCAATGAGCAGTTCTTC. This gives the protein CASSAGGGNEQFF. Together with reference TRBV7-7 and TRBJ2-1, the CDR3 gives the full variable domain: GAGVSQSPRYKVTKRGQDVTLRCDPISSHATLYWYQQALGQGPEFLTYFNYEAQPDKSGLPSDRFSAERPEGSISTLTIQRTEQRDSAMYRCASSAGGGNEQFFGPGTRLTVL.

The genes are TRBV19 and TRBJ2-2; D is unclear. Germline V gene sequence: CDR1 LNHDA, CDR2 SQIVND (reference sequence). V dropped 4 bases and J dropped 2 bases, with 17 bases sitting between them. The CDR3 has 17 amino acids. The CDR3 region is CASSTLTPSDNTGELFF. DNA for the CDR3: TGTGCCAGTAGTACCCTGACTCCCAGCGATAACACCGGGGAGCTGTTTTTT. The entire variable domain, with the rest obtained from reference TRBV19 and TRBJ2-2, is as follows: DGGITQSPKYLFRKEGQNVTLSCEQNLNHDAMYWYRQDPGQGLRLIYYSQIVNDFQKGDIAEGYSVSREKKESFPLTVTSAQKNPTAFYLCASSTLTPSDNTGELFFGEGSRLTVL.

DNA of the CDR3: TGTGCCAGCAGTGACCGGGACAGGGCCTCCAATGAGCAGTTCTTC. Its protein is CASSDRDRASNEQFF. V gene TRBV28 combines with J gene TRBJ2-1, with 9 bases that match TRBD1. Germline CDR1 and CDR2: MDHEN and SYDVKM. The CDR3 loop spans 15 amino acids. V lost 5 bases, J lost 6 bases, and 8 bases stayed unmatched.

V gene TRBV5-1 combines with J gene TRBJ1-2, with 8 bases matching TRBD1. V was clipped by 4 bases and J by 12 bases; unmatched bases: 17. The CDR3 is made up of 15 amino acids. Looked up from germline, CDR1 is SGHRS and CDR2 is YFSETQ. As DNA, the CDR3 is TGCGCCAGCAGCGCCGGGACAGGCGACGGATTGGGCCACACCTTC. This sequence encodes CASSAGTGDGLGHTF.

The rearrangement uses TRBV6-5 and TRBJ2-7; TRBD1 agrees at 9 bases. From germline, CDR1 is MNHEY and CDR2 SVGAGI. J was trimmed by 6 bases and V by 2 bases; bases with no gene match: 11. The CDR3 runs to 16 residues. CDR3 in amino acids: CASSYTGRDREGEQYF. The CDR3 bases are TGTGCCAGCAGTTACACGGGTCGGGACAGGGAAGGCGAGCAGTACTTC.